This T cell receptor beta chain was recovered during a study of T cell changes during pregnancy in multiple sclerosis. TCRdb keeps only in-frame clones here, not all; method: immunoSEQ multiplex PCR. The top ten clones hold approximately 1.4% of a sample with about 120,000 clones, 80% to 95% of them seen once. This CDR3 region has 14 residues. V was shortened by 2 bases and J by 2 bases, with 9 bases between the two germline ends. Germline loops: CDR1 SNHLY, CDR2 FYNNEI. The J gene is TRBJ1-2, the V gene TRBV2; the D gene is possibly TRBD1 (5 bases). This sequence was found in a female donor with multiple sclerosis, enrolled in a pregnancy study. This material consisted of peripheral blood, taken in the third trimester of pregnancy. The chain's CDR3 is CASSENPGNYGYTF. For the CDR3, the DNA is TGTGCCAGCAGTGAAAACCCAGGGAACTATGGCTACACCTTC.